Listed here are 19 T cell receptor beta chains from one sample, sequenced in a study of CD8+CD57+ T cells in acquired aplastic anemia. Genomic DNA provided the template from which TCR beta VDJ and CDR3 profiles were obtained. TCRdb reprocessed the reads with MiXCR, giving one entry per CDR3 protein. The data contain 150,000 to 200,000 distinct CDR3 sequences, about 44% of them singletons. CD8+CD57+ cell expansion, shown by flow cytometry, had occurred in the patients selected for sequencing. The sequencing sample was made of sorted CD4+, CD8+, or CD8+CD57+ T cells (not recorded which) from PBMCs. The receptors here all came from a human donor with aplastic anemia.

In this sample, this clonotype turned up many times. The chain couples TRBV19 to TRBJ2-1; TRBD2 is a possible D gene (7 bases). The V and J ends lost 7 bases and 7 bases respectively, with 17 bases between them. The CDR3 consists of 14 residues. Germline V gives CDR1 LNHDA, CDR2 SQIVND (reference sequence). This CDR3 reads CASTRGGAVNEQFF. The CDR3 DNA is TGTGCCAGTACTAGAGGGGGGGCTGTAAATGAGCAGTTCTTC.

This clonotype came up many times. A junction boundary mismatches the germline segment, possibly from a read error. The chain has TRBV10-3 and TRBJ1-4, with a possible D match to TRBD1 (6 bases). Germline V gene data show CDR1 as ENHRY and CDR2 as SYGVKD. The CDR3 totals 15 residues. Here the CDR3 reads CASSELGGEEEKLFF. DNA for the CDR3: TGTGCCAGCAGTGAATTGGGGGGCGAAGAGGAAAAACTGTTTTTT.

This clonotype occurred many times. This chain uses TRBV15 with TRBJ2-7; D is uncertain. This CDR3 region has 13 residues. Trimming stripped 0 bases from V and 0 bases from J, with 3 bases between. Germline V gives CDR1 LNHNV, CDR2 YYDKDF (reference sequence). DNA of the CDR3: TGTGCCACCAGCAGAGAGGACTCCTACGAGCAGTACTTC. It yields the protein CATSREDSYEQYF.

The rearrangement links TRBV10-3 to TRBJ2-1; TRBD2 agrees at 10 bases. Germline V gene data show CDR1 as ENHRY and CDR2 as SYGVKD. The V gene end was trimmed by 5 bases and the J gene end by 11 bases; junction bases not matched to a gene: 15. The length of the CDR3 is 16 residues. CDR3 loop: CAISRGASGGQEKQFF. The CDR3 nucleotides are TGTGCCATCAGTCGCGGCGCTAGCGGGGGCCAAGAGAAGCAGTTCTTC.

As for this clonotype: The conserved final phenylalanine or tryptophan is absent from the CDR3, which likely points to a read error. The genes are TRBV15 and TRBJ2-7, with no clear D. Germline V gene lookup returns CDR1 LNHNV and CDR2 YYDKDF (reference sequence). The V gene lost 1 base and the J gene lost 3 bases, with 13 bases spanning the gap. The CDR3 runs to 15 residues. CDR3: CATSRVRMNNYEQYS. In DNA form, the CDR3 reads TGTGCCACCAGCAGAGTTCGGATGAATAACTACGAGCAGTACTCC.

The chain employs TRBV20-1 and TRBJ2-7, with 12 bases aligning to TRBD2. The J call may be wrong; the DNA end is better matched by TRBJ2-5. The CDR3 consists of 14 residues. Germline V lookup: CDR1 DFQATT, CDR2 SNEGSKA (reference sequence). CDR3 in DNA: TGCAGTGCTAGACTAGCGGGAGGGTCTGAGACCCAGTACTTC. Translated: CSARLAGGSETQYF.

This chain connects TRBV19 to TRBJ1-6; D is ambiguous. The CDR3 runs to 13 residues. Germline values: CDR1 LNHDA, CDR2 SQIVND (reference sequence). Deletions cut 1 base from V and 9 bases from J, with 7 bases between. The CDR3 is CASSIGGRSPLHF. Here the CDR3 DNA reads TGTGCCAGTAGTATAGGCGGGCGTTCACCCCTCCACTTT.

CDR3 DNA: TGTGCCAGCAGTCACAGGGTCCCCTATTCACCCCTCCACTTT. Protein: CASSHRVPYSPLHF. The genes are TRBV12-3 or TRBV12-4 and TRBJ1-6; TRBD1 might be the D (6 bases). This CDR3 is built from 14 residues. Trimming removed 5 bases at V and 8 bases at J, with 13 bases between.

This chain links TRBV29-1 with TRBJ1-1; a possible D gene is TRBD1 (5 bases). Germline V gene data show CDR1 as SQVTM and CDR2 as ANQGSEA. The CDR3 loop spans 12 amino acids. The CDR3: CISSGGMTEAFF. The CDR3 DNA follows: TGCATCTCCTCCGGGGGGATGACTGAAGCTTTCTTT.

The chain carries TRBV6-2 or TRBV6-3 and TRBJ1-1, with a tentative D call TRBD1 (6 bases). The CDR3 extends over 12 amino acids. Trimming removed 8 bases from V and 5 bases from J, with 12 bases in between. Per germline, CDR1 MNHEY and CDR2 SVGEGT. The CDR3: CASLQGWTEAFF. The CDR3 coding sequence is TGTGCCAGCCTACAGGGATGGACTGAAGCTTTCTTT.

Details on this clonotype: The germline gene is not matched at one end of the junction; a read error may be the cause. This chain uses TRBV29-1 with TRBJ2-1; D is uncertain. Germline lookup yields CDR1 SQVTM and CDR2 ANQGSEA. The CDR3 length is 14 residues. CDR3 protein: CSVGLQRSYNGQFF. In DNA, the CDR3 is TGCAGCGTTGGTCTTCAACGCTCCTACAATGGGCAGTTCTTC.

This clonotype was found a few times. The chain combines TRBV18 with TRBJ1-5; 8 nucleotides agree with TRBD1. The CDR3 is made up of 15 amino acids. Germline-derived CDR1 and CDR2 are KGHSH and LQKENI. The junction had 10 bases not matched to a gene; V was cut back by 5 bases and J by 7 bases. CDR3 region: CASSSGQGRGQPQHF. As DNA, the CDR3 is TGTGCCAGCTCATCTGGACAGGGCCGGGGGCAGCCCCAGCATTTT.

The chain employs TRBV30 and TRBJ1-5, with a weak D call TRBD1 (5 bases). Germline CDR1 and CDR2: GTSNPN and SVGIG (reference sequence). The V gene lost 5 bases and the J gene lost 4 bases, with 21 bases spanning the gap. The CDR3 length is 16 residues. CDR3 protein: CAWQPKSRQWNQPQHF. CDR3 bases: TGTGCCTGGCAACCAAAAAGTCGACAGTGGAATCAGCCCCAGCATTTT. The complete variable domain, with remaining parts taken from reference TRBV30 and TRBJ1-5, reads SQTIHQWPATLVQPVGSPLSLECTVEGTSNPNLYWYRQAAGRGLQLLFYSVGIGQISSEVPQNLSASRPQDRQFILSSKKLLLSDSGFYLCAWQPKSRQWNQPQHFGDGTRLSIL.

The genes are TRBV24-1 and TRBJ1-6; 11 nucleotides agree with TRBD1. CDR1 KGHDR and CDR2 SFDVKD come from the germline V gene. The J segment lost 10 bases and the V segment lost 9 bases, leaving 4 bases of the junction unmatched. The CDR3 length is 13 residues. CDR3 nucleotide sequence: TGTGCCACCCAGGACAGGGGGCAATCACCCCTCCACTTT. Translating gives CATQDRGQSPLHF.

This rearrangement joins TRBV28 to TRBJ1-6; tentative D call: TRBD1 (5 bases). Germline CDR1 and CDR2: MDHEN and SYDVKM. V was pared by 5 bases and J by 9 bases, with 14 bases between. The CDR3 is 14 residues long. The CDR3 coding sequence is TGTGCCAGCAGTAGGGGAGGGGCGGCTTCACCCCTCCACTTT. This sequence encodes CASSRGGAASPLHF. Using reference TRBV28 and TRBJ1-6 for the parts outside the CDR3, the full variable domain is DVKVTQSSRYLVKRTGEKVFLECVQDMDHENMFWYRQDPGLGLRLIYFSYDVKMKEKGDIPEGYSVSREKKERFSLILESASTNQTSMYLCASSRGGAASPLHFGNGTRLTVT.

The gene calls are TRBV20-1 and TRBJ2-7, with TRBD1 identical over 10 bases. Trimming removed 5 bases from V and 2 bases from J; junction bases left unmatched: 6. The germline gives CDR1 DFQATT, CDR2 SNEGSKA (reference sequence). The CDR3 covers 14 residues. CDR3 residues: CSASRDRGPYEQYF. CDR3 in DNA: TGCAGTGCTTCCAGGGACAGGGGACCCTACGAGCAGTACTTC.

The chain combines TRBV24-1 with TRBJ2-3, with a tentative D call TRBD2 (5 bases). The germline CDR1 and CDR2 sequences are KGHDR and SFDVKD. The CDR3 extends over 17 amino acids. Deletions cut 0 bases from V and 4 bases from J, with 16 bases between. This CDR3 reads CATSDLNRDWDPDTQYF. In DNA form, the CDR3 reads TGTGCCACCAGTGATTTGAATCGGGATTGGGATCCAGATACGCAGTATTTT.

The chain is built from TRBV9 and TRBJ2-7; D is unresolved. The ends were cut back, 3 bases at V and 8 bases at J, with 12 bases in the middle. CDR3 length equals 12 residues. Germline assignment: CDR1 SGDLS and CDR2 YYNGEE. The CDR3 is CASSGISGKQYF. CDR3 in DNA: TGTGCCAGCAGCGGGATATCCGGTAAGCAGTACTTC.

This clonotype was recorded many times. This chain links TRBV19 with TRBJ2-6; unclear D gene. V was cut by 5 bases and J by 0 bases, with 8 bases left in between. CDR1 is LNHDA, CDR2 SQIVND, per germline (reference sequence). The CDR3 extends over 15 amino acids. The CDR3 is CASSALHSGANVLTF. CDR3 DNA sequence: TGTGCCAGTAGTGCTCTGCACTCTGGGGCCAACGTCCTGACTTTC.